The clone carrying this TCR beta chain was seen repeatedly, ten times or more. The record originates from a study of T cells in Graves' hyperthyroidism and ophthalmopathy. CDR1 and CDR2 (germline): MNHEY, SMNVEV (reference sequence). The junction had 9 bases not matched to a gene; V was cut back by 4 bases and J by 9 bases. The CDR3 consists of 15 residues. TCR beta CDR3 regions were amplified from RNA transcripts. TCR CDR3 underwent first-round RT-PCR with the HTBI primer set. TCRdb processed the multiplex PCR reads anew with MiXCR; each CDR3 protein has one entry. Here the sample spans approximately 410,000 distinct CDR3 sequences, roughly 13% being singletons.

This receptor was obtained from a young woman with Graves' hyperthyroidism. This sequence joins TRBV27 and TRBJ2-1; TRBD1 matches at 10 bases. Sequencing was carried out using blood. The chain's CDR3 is CASSSGQGVGFEQFF. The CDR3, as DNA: TGTGCCAGCAGTTCAGGACAGGGGGTAGGTTTTGAGCAGTTCTTC.